Sequencing of this TCR beta chain was carried out in a study of T cell repertoires in cytomegalovirus infection. Study details: Signatures in public TCR beta sequences pointed to both CMV infection and matching HLA type.

Study observations and caveats: Cumulative frequency (of public TCR beta family members) identified carriers of CMV plus the relevant HLA.

Points on this clonotype: Antigen: not known.

TCRdb analysed the reads with MiXCR anew, one entry per CDR3 protein. This table holds about 440,000 distinct CDR3 sequences, roughly 31% found once. The CDR3 consists of 13 residues. V was trimmed by 5 bases and J by 2 bases, leaving 13 bases between them. The V gene's germline CDR1 is DFQATT and CDR2 SNEGSKA (reference sequence). Sequenced material: PBMCs. J is TRBJ2-7 and V is TRBV20-1; D remains ambiguous. The TCR sequence derives from a human donor in good health (CMV status not recorded). Some clones in this sample may be carry-over from other donors' samples. CDR3 loop: CSAGFTGTYEQYF. In DNA, the CDR3 is TGCAGTGCTGGGTTTACGGGTACCTACGAGCAGTACTTC.